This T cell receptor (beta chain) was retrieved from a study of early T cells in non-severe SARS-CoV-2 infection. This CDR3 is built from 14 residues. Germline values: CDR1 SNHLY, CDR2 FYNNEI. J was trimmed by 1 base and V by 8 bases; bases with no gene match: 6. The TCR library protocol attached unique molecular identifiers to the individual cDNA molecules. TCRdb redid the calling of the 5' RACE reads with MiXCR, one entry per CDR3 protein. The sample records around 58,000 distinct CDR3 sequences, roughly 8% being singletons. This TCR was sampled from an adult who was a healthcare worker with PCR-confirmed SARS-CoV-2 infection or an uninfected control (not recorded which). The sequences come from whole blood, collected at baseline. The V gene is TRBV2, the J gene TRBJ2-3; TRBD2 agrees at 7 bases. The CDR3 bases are TGTGCCAGCTTCCGGGACTATGGCACAGATACGCAGTATTTT. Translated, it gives CASFRDYGTDTQYF. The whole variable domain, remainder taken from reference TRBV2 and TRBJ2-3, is EPEVTQTPSHQVTQMGQEVILRCVPISNHLYFYWYRQILGQKVEFLVSFYNNEISEKSEIFDDQFSVERPDGSNFTLKIRSTKLEDSAMYFCASFRDYGTDTQYFGPGTRLTVL.